A selection of T cell receptor beta chains follows, all from one sample in a study of T cell repertoires in aging, cancer and after chemotherapy. Using its own MiXCR run on the multiplex PCR reads, TCRdb lists one record per CDR3 protein. Of approximately 5,000 distinct CDR3 sequences detected, roughly a quarter appear once; the ten largest clones hold about 50%. The sequencing input was blood. The receptors stem from a human donor with a blood cancer. Both conserved end residues are part of each CDR3. D genes are given only for firm matches. Some rows have no size entry. The others give once, few or many, or a class for an expanded clone.

CDR3nt: TGTGCCAGTAATGGACAGGGTAATCAGCCCCAGCATTTT; CDR3aa: CASNGQGNQPQHF; v_gene: TRBV19; d_gene: TRBD1; abundance: .; j_gene: TRBJ1-5
CDR3nt: TGTGCCAGTAGTCCCCGGGACAGGGGGAGTCAGCCCCAGCATTTT; CDR3aa: CASSPRDRGSQPQHF; v_gene: TRBV19; d_gene: TRBD1; abundance: few; j_gene: TRBJ1-5
CDR3nt: TGTGCCAGCAGTGAAGTCGGATTATACACTGAAGCTTTCTTT; CDR3aa: CASSEVGLYTEAFF; v_gene: TRBV6-1; d_gene: .; abundance: few; j_gene: TRBJ1-1
CDR3nt: TGTGCCAGCAGCTCCCCATCTAGACTGAGAGATACGCAGTATTTT; CDR3aa: CASSSPSRLRDTQYF; v_gene: TRBV7-2; d_gene: .; abundance: .; j_gene: TRBJ2-3
CDR3nt: TGTGCCTGGAGCCTGGAACACTACGAGCAGTACTTC; CDR3aa: CAWSLEHYEQYF; v_gene: TRBV30; d_gene: .; abundance: few; j_gene: TRBJ2-7
CDR3nt: TGTGCCTGGACCCTTGGGGGGGCGGGTAACTATGGCTACACCTTC; CDR3aa: CAWTLGGAGNYGYTF; v_gene: TRBV30; d_gene: .; abundance: medium-sized; j_gene: TRBJ1-2
CDR3nt: TGTGCCAGCAGCCAAGCCCGCCGGGTCTCTGGAAACACCATATATTTT; CDR3aa: CASSQARRVSGNTIYF; v_gene: TRBV4-2; d_gene: .; abundance: few; j_gene: TRBJ1-3
CDR3nt: TGTGCCAGCAGTCCCCGTCTGGCTAGCGGGAGATCTGAGCAGTTCTTC; CDR3aa: CASSPRLASGRSEQFF; v_gene: TRBV12-3/TRBV12-4; d_gene: TRBD2; abundance: .; j_gene: TRBJ2-1
CDR3nt: TGTGCCTGGAGTTCCGATCCCGGTGGGGCCCAGCATTTT; CDR3aa: CAWSSDPGGAQHF; v_gene: TRBV30; d_gene: .; abundance: .; j_gene: TRBJ1-5
CDR3nt: TGTGCCAGCTCAGGGGCAGGGAAGACGAACACTGAAGCTTTCTTT; CDR3aa: CASSGAGKTNTEAFF; v_gene: TRBV18; d_gene: .; abundance: .; j_gene: TRBJ1-1
CDR3nt: TGTGCCAGCAGCGATGCTTGGCGGTCGGGCGAGCAGTACTTC; CDR3aa: CASSDAWRSGEQYF; v_gene: TRBV11-2; d_gene: .; abundance: few; j_gene: TRBJ2-7
CDR3nt: TGTGCCAGCGATAAAGAGTCGGGACAAGAGACCCAGTACTTC; CDR3aa: CASDKESGQETQYF; v_gene: TRBV5-6; d_gene: .; abundance: .; j_gene: TRBJ2-5
CDR3nt: TGTGCCACCAGTGATTTGTCCATCAATCAGCCCCAGCATTTT; CDR3aa: CATSDLSINQPQHF; v_gene: TRBV24-1; d_gene: .; abundance: medium-sized; j_gene: TRBJ1-5
CDR3nt: TGTGCCAGCAGACCTCAGGGACAGTCGGGGACCCAGTACTTC; CDR3aa: CASRPQGQSGTQYF; v_gene: TRBV12-3/TRBV12-4; d_gene: TRBD1; abundance: .; j_gene: TRBJ2-5
CDR3nt: TGTGCCACCAGCAGGGGACTAGCGGGCGACAATGAGCAGTTCTTC; CDR3aa: CATSRGLAGDNEQFF; v_gene: TRBV15; d_gene: TRBD2; abundance: .; j_gene: TRBJ2-1
CDR3nt: TGTGCCTGGAACTCCGGGACCTCGACCTACGAGCAGTACTTC; CDR3aa: CAWNSGTSTYEQYF; v_gene: TRBV30; d_gene: .; abundance: few; j_gene: TRBJ2-7
CDR3nt: TGTGCCTGGAGTCCTCGGCAGGGCCGGAAGACCCAGTACTTC; CDR3aa: CAWSPRQGRKTQYF; v_gene: TRBV30; d_gene: .; abundance: medium-sized; j_gene: TRBJ2-5
CDR3nt: TGTGCCAGCAGTCTAAGCGGGAGCGGCAACGAGCAGTACTTC; CDR3aa: CASSLSGSGNEQYF; v_gene: TRBV6-5; d_gene: TRBD2; abundance: medium-sized; j_gene: TRBJ2-7
CDR3nt: TGTGCCAGCAGTTTTGCAGGGGGCTTCAATACGCAGTATTTT; CDR3aa: CASSFAGGFNTQYF; v_gene: TRBV27; d_gene: TRBD1; abundance: few; j_gene: TRBJ2-3
CDR3nt: TGTGCCTGGTCAAAGGGACCGAATCAGCCCCAGCATTTT; CDR3aa: CAWSKGPNQPQHF; v_gene: TRBV30; d_gene: .; abundance: few; j_gene: TRBJ1-5
CDR3nt: TGTGCCAGCAGTGACTCTAGGGGTACGCACACAGATACGCAGTATTTT; CDR3aa: CASSDSRGTHTDTQYF; v_gene: TRBV6-4; d_gene: .; abundance: few; j_gene: TRBJ2-3
CDR3nt: TGTGCCACCAGTGACCCCCTAGCGCCCGACGCCTACAATGAGCAGTTCTTC; CDR3aa: CATSDPLAPDAYNEQFF; v_gene: TRBV24-1; d_gene: .; abundance: .; j_gene: TRBJ2-1
CDR3nt: TGTGCCTGGAGTCCCGGGGCCCAAGAGACCCAGTACTTC; CDR3aa: CAWSPGAQETQYF; v_gene: TRBV30; d_gene: .; abundance: .; j_gene: TRBJ2-5
CDR3nt: TGTGCCAGCAGTATTGGGATGAACACTGAAGCTTTCTTT; CDR3aa: CASSIGMNTEAFF; v_gene: TRBV6-5; d_gene: .; abundance: few; j_gene: TRBJ1-1
CDR3nt: TGTGCCAGCAGTGAAGCGCTGAGCAGCAATGAGCAGTTCTTC; CDR3aa: CASSEALSSNEQFF; v_gene: TRBV12-3/TRBV12-4; d_gene: .; abundance: .; j_gene: TRBJ2-1
CDR3nt: TGCAGCGTTGAAGGGGACAGTTCCTACGAGCAGTACTTC; CDR3aa: CSVEGDSSYEQYF; v_gene: TRBV29-1; d_gene: TRBD1; abundance: medium-sized; j_gene: TRBJ2-7
CDR3nt: TGCGCCAGCAGCGCCTCGAGACAGGAAGGTGAGACCCAGTACTTC; CDR3aa: CASSASRQEGETQYF; v_gene: TRBV5-1; d_gene: .; abundance: few; j_gene: TRBJ2-5
CDR3nt: TGTGCCAGCAGCACGGGACAGGGGGCTGGGGCCAACGTCCTGACTTTC; CDR3aa: CASSTGQGAGANVLTF; v_gene: TRBV11-3; d_gene: TRBD1; abundance: medium-sized; j_gene: TRBJ2-6
CDR3nt: TGCAGCCCCGAAAGGGTCAGGGGAGAGACCCAGTACTTC; CDR3aa: CSPERVRGETQYF; v_gene: TRBV29-1; d_gene: .; abundance: medium-sized; j_gene: TRBJ2-5
CDR3nt: TGTGCCATCAGTGAGAGGGCTAGCGGGGGGTTCACAGATACGCAGTATTTT; CDR3aa: CAISERASGGFTDTQYF; v_gene: TRBV10-3; d_gene: TRBD2; abundance: few; j_gene: TRBJ2-3
CDR3nt: TGTGCCAGTAGTATAGCACTCCTCATGGTGCAGCCCCAGCATTTT; CDR3aa: CASSIALLMVQPQHF; v_gene: TRBV19; d_gene: .; abundance: medium-sized; j_gene: TRBJ1-5
CDR3nt: TGTGCCAGTAGTTTCCGACCGGGACAGGGGTACGAGCAGTACTTC; CDR3aa: CASSFRPGQGYEQYF; v_gene: TRBV19; d_gene: TRBD1; abundance: .; j_gene: TRBJ2-7
CDR3nt: TGCAGCGCCTTAGATACAGGGGCCTACAATGAGCAGTTCTTC; CDR3aa: CSALDTGAYNEQFF; v_gene: TRBV29-1; d_gene: TRBD1; abundance: medium-sized; j_gene: TRBJ2-1
CDR3nt: TGTGCCAGCAGTTTCGGAGCCCTAGCGGATGAGCAGTTCTTC; CDR3aa: CASSFGALADEQFF; v_gene: TRBV5-4; d_gene: TRBD2; abundance: .; j_gene: TRBJ2-1
CDR3nt: TGCGCCAGCAACCTTCAGACAGGGGGGCAAGAGACCCAGTACTTC; CDR3aa: CASNLQTGGQETQYF; v_gene: TRBV5-4; d_gene: TRBD1; abundance: .; j_gene: TRBJ2-5
CDR3nt: TGTGCCAGCAGTTACGATGCTAGCGGGGGGACCTACGAGCAGTACTTC; CDR3aa: CASSYDASGGTYEQYF; v_gene: TRBV6-5; d_gene: TRBD2; abundance: few; j_gene: TRBJ2-7